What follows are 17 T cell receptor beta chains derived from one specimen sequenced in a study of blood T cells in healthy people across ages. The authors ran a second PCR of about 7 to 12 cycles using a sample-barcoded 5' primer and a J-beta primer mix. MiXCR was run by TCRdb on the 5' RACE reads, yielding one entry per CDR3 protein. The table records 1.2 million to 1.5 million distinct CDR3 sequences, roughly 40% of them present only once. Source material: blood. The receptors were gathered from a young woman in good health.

This chain's CDR3 is CSASNLDSYEQYF. CDR3 in DNA: TGCAGTGCTAGTAATCTAGACTCCTACGAGCAGTACTTC. The genes are TRBV20-1 and TRBJ2-7; D ambiguous. V lost 3 bases, J lost 0 bases, and 9 bases lay in between. The CDR3 contains 13 residues. From germline, CDR1 is DFQATT and CDR2 SNEGSKA (reference sequence).

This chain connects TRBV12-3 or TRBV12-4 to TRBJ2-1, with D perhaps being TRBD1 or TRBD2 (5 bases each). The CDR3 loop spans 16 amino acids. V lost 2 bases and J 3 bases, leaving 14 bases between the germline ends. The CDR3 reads CASSLYEGSYYNEQFF. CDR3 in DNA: TGTGCCAGCAGTTTATACGAGGGGAGCTACTACAATGAGCAGTTCTTC.

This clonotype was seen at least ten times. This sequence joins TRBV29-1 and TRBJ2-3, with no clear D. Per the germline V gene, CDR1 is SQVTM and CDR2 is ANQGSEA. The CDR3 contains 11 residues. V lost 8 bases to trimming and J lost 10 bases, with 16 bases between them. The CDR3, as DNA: TGCAGCCCGTCTCTAGGTAGTTCGCAGTATTTT. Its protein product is CSPSLGSSQYF.

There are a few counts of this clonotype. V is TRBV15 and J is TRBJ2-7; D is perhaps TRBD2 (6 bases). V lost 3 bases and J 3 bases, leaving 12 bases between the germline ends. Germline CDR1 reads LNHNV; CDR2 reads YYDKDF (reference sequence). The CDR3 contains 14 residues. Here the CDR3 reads CATSRGTGLYEQYF. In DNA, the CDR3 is TGTGCCACCAGCAGGGGGACGGGACTCTACGAGCAGTACTTC.

The CDR3 loop reads CAISGNSGGAPNEQFF. The CDR3 DNA follows: TGTGCCATCAGTGGGAATAGCGGGGGGGCCCCCAATGAGCAGTTCTTC. This chain links TRBV10-3 with TRBJ2-1; 11 nucleotides line up with TRBD2. The CDR3 consists of 16 residues. Trimming took 4 bases from V and 6 from J; bases not matched to a gene: 8. Germline CDR1 and CDR2: ENHRY and SYGVKD.

DNA for the CDR3: TGTGCCAGCAGCTTAGCCTCGGGACAGGGACCCGAGCAGTACTTC. Translation: CASSLASGQGPEQYF. V usage is TRBV7-2 and J usage is TRBJ2-7; 9 nucleotides match TRBD1. CDR1 is SGHTA and CDR2 is FQGNSA in the germline V gene. The CDR3 extends over 15 amino acids. V trimming: 0 bases; J trimming: 6 bases; junction bases outside the gene matches: 6.

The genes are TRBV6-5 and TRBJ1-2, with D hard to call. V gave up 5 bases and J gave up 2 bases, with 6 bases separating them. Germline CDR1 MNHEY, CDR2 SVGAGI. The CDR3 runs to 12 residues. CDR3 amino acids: CASSRKNYGYTF. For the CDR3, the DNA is TGTGCCAGCAGTCGCAAGAACTATGGCTACACCTTC.

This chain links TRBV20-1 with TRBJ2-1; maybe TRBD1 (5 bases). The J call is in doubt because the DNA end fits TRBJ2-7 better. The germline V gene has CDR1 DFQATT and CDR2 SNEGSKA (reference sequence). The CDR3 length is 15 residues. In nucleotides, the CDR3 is TGCAGTGCTAGAGCCGTAGGGGCCCGGTACAATGAGCAGTACTTC. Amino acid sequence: CSARAVGARYNEQYF.

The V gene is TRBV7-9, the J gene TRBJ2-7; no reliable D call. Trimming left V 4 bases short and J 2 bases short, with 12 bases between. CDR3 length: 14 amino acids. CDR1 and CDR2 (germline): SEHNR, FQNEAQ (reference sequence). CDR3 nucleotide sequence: TGTGCCAGCAGCTCGCCCGGTAACGCCTACGAGCAGTACTTC. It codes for CASSSPGNAYEQYF.

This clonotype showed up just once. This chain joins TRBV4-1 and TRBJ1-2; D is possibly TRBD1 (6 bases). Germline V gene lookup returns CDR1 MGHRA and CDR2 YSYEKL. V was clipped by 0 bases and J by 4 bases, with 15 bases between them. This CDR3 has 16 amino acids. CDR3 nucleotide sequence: TGCGCCAGCAGCCAAGATGCGGGGGGCGGAGGCTATGGCTACACCTTC. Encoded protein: CASSQDAGGGGYGYTF.

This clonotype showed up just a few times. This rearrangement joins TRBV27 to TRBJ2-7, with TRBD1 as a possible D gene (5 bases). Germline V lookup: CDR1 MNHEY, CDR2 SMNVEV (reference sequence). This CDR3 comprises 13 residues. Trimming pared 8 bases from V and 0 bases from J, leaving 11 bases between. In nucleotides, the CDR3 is TGTGCCAGCGGGGCCCAGAGCTCCTACGAGCAGTACTTC. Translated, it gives CASGAQSSYEQYF.

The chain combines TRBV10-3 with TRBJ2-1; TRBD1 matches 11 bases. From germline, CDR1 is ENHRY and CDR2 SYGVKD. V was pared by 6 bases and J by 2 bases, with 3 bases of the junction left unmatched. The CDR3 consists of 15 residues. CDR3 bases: TGTGCCATCAGCCCGGGACAGGGGGCCTACAATGAGCAGTTCTTC. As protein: CAISPGQGAYNEQFF.

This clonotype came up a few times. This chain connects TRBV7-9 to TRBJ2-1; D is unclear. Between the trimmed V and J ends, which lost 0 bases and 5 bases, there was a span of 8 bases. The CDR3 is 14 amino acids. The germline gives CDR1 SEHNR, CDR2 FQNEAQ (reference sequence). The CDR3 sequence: CASSLAATNNEQFF. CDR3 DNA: TGTGCCAGCAGCTTAGCGGCGACGAACAATGAGCAGTTCTTC.

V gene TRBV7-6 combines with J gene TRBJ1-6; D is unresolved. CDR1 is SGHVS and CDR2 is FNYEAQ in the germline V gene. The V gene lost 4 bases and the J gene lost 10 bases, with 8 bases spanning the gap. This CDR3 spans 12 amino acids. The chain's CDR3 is CASSSPESPLHF. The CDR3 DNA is TGTGCCAGCAGCTCGCCGGAATCACCCCTCCACTTT.

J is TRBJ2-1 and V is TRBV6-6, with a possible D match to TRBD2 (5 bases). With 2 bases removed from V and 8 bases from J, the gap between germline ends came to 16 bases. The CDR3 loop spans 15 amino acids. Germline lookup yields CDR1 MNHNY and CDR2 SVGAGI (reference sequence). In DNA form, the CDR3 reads TGTGCCAGCAGTTACCCAGGACGGGCGGGCGATGAGCAGTTCTTC. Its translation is CASSYPGRAGDEQFF.

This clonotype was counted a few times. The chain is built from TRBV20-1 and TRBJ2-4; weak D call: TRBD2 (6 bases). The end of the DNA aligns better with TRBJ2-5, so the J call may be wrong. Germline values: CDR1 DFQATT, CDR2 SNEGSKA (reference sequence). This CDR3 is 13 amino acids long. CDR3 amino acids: CSARGTGVETQYF. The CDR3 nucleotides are TGCAGTGCTAGAGGAACGGGAGTAGAGACCCAGTACTTC.

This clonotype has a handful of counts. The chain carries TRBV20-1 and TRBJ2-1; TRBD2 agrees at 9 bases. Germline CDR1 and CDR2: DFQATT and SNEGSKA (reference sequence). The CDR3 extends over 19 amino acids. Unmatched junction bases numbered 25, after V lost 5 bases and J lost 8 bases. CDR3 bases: TGCAGTGCTTCGGTTCGGCTAGCGGGGAAAGTTTTTGGGTCTGATGAGCAGTTCTTC. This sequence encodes CSASVRLAGKVFGSDEQFF.